This T cell receptor (beta chain) was identified during a study of CD8 T cells in Susac syndrome. RNA was extracted with the RNeasy kit, and a quantity of roughly 0.5 to 1 ug was reverse transcribed using random hexamers. Each CDR3 protein is one row after TCRdb ran MiXCR on the immunoSEQ multiplex PCR reads. The data show 200,000 or so distinct CDR3 sequences, 90% to 97% seen once. This TCR came from a human donor with multiple sclerosis. Source material: CD4+ T cells from PBMCs.

CDR3 region: CASSPDRTQETQYF. CDR3 DNA: TGTGCCAGTAGTCCGGACAGGACCCAAGAGACCCAGTACTTC. The chain joins TRBV19 to TRBJ2-5; 7 bases are a match to TRBD1. The germline gives CDR1 LNHDA, CDR2 SQIVND (reference sequence). V lost 5 bases to trimming and J lost 1 base; unmatched junction nucleotides: 4. The CDR3 sequence is 14 residues long.